Listed below are T cell receptor beta chains from one sample, sequenced in a study of blood T cells in healthy people across ages. In TCRdb, the 5' RACE reads were re-called with MiXCR into one record per CDR3 protein. Among about 900,000 distinct CDR3 sequences listed, 62% were seen once. The material sequenced was blood. These receptors were collected from a man younger than 45 in good health. Both conserved end residues are part of each CDR3. D genes are given only for firm matches. The size field is filled for only some rows; it gives once, few, many or a size class.

j_call: TRBJ2-7; clone_size: .; d_call: TRBD1; v_call: TRBV15; cdr3_aa: CATRGTGEAREQYF; cdr3_nt: TGTGCCACCAGAGGGACAGGGGAGGCGCGAGAGCAGTACTTC
j_call: TRBJ2-7; clone_size: .; d_call: .; v_call: TRBV6-5; cdr3_aa: CASSYLGHEQYF; cdr3_nt: TGTGCCAGCAGCTATCTCGGTCACGAGCAGTACTTC
j_call: TRBJ2-1; clone_size: .; d_call: TRBD2; v_call: TRBV7-6; cdr3_aa: CASSKTSGGSDEQFF; cdr3_nt: TGTGCCAGCAGCAAAACTAGCGGGGGGTCGGATGAGCAGTTCTTC
j_call: TRBJ2-3; clone_size: .; d_call: TRBD2; v_call: TRBV27; cdr3_aa: CASSARGGILTDTQYF; cdr3_nt: TGTGCCAGCAGTGCCCGCGGGGGGATTTTGACAGATACGCAGTATTTT
j_call: TRBJ1-2; clone_size: .; d_call: TRBD1; v_call: TRBV9; cdr3_aa: CASSGRQGHYGYTF; cdr3_nt: TGTGCCAGCAGCGGAAGACAGGGGCACTATGGCTACACCTTC
j_call: TRBJ2-1; clone_size: .; d_call: TRBD1; v_call: TRBV20-1; cdr3_aa: CSARGDREYNEQFF; cdr3_nt: TGCAGTGCTAGAGGGGACAGGGAATACAATGAGCAGTTCTTC
j_call: TRBJ1-2; clone_size: .; d_call: .; v_call: TRBV6-1; cdr3_aa: CASKAVYGYTF; cdr3_nt: TGTGCCAGCAAGGCGGTCTATGGCTACACCTTC
j_call: TRBJ2-7; clone_size: many; d_call: .; v_call: TRBV20-1; cdr3_aa: CSGTRWGTYEQYF; cdr3_nt: TGCAGTGGTACCAGGTGGGGGACCTACGAGCAGTACTTC
j_call: TRBJ2-1; clone_size: few; d_call: TRBD1; v_call: TRBV7-3; cdr3_aa: CASSPGGPDNNEQFF; cdr3_nt: TGTGCCAGCAGCCCAGGGGGCCCCGATAACAATGAGCAGTTCTTC
j_call: TRBJ1-5; clone_size: .; d_call: TRBD1; v_call: TRBV20-1; cdr3_aa: CSASGDRGNQPQHF; cdr3_nt: TGCAGTGCTAGTGGGGACAGAGGCAATCAGCCCCAGCATTTT
j_call: TRBJ2-2; clone_size: .; d_call: .; v_call: TRBV15; cdr3_aa: CATSRGGAHTGELFF; cdr3_nt: TGTGCCACCAGCAGAGGGGGGGCGCACACCGGGGAGCTGTTTTTT
j_call: TRBJ2-3; clone_size: .; d_call: TRBD1; v_call: TRBV28; cdr3_aa: CASSLYTGESDTQYF; cdr3_nt: TGTGCCAGCAGTTTATATACAGGGGAATCTGATACGCAGTATTTT
j_call: TRBJ2-7; clone_size: .; d_call: .; v_call: TRBV14; cdr3_aa: CASSLGTLAYEQYF; cdr3_nt: TGTGCCAGCAGCCTCGGGACATTAGCCTACGAGCAGTACTTC
j_call: TRBJ1-5; clone_size: .; d_call: TRBD1; v_call: TRBV6-5; cdr3_aa: CASRTKGDRQHF; cdr3_nt: TGTGCCAGCAGGACCAAGGGGGACAGGCAGCATTTT
j_call: TRBJ2-5; clone_size: .; d_call: TRBD1; v_call: TRBV5-1; cdr3_aa: CASSSDRGVSNEQYF; cdr3_nt: TGCGCCAGCAGTTCCGACAGGGGGGTTTCCAATGAGCAGTACTTC
j_call: TRBJ2-5; clone_size: .; d_call: TRBD2; v_call: TRBV27; cdr3_aa: CASSLNGGAGETQYF; cdr3_nt: TGTGCCAGCAGTCTCAACGGGGGGGCAGGAGAGACCCAGTACTTC
j_call: TRBJ2-3; clone_size: .; d_call: .; v_call: TRBV12-3/TRBV12-4; cdr3_aa: CASSSYRASTDTQYF; cdr3_nt: TGTGCCAGCAGTTCGTACAGGGCTAGCACAGATACGCAGTATTTT
j_call: TRBJ2-1; clone_size: few; d_call: .; v_call: TRBV5-1; cdr3_aa: CASSADREQFF; cdr3_nt: TGCGCCAGCAGCGCTGACAGGGAGCAGTTCTTC
j_call: TRBJ1-2; clone_size: .; d_call: .; v_call: TRBV12-3/TRBV12-4; cdr3_aa: CASSLDVKDYGYTF; cdr3_nt: TGTGCCAGCAGTTTGGACGTTAAGGACTATGGCTACACCTTC
j_call: TRBJ2-3; clone_size: .; d_call: .; v_call: TRBV5-8; cdr3_aa: CPSSFVFSRTSTDTQYF; cdr3_nt: TGTCCCAGCAGCTTCGTCTTTTCCAGAACTAGCACAGATACGCAGTATTTT
j_call: TRBJ2-5; clone_size: .; d_call: .; v_call: TRBV10-3; cdr3_aa: CAISGGREETQYF; cdr3_nt: TGTGCCATCAGTGGGGGCAGAGAAGAGACCCAGTACTTC
j_call: TRBJ2-1; clone_size: .; d_call: .; v_call: TRBV12-3/TRBV12-4; cdr3_aa: CASRTQNIGYEQFF; cdr3_nt: TGTGCCAGCAGAACCCAGAACATCGGGTATGAGCAGTTCTTC
j_call: TRBJ1-2; clone_size: .; d_call: .; v_call: TRBV27; cdr3_aa: CASSFWGNYGYTF; cdr3_nt: TGTGCCAGCAGTTTCTGGGGGAACTATGGCTACACCTTC
j_call: TRBJ2-1; clone_size: .; d_call: TRBD2; v_call: TRBV2; cdr3_aa: CASKAGNDYNEQFF; cdr3_nt: TGTGCCAGCAAAGCGGGGAATGACTACAATGAGCAGTTCTTC
j_call: TRBJ1-2; clone_size: .; d_call: .; v_call: TRBV28; cdr3_aa: CASRLAGDYYGYTF; cdr3_nt: TGTGCCAGCAGGCTGGCAGGGGACTACTATGGCTACACCTTC
j_call: TRBJ2-1; clone_size: few; d_call: TRBD1; v_call: TRBV5-1; cdr3_aa: CASSLALGQYNEQFF; cdr3_nt: TGCGCCAGCAGCTTGGCATTGGGACAGTACAATGAGCAGTTCTTC